These 20 T cell receptor beta chains originate from one sample sequenced in a study of read filtering for tumor transcriptome and immune sequencing. The library was built from 400 to 500 ng RNA with molecular barcoded adaptors for alpha/delta and beta/gamma chains. TCRdb re-derived calls from the reads in MiXCR, one entry per CDR3 protein. The repertoire holds nearly 60,000 distinct CDR3 sequences, over 9% seen once, with roughly 17% in the top ten. The sample comprised a population of CD138-negative cells sorted from bone marrow. These TCRs come from a donor aged 40 or over with multiple myeloma.

The chain couples TRBV7-6 to TRBJ2-7, with 7 bases that match TRBD1. Looked up from germline, CDR1 is SGHVS and CDR2 is FNYEAQ. The CDR3 covers 14 residues. Losses at the gene ends were 3 bases for V and 4 bases for J; bases not matched to a gene: 6. The CDR3 spells CASSFKGQTYEQYF. The DNA of the CDR3 is TGTGCCAGCAGCTTTAAGGGACAGACTTACGAGCAGTACTTC. Full variable domain (outside the CDR3, taken from reference TRBV7-6 and TRBJ2-7): GAGVSQSPRYKVTKRGQDVALRCDPISGHVSLYWYRQALGQGPEFLTYFNYEAQQDKSGLPNDRFSAERPEGSISTLTIQRTEQRDSAMYRCASSFKGQTYEQYFGPGTRLTVT.

This clonotype has ten or more counts. CDR3 sequence: CASSLVARAESYGYTF. CDR3 sequence (DNA): TGTGCCAGCAGCTTAGTGGCCAGGGCGGAGAGCTATGGCTACACCTTC. The genes are TRBV7-9 and TRBJ1-2; possible D gene TRBD1, 5 bases. CDR1 SEHNR and CDR2 FQNEAQ come from the germline V gene (reference sequence). The CDR3 covers 16 residues. V lost 1 base, J lost 4 bases, and 16 bases lay in between.

Many counts were recorded for this clonotype. CDR3 in amino acids: CASRVDGGSNYGYTF. The DNA for the CDR3 is TGTGCCAGCAGGGTAGACGGAGGATCTAACTATGGCTACACCTTC. This chain links TRBV12-3 or TRBV12-4 with TRBJ1-2; D uncertain. The CDR3 is 15 residues long. V dropped 6 bases and J dropped 0 bases, with 14 bases sitting between them.

This clonotype appeared once. A much bigger clone sits one base away, suggesting this may be a read error. The rearrangement links TRBV28 to TRBJ2-7; D gene unclear. The CDR3 sequence is 14 residues long. The germline V gene encodes CDR1 MDHEN and CDR2 SYDVKM. The CDR3 DNA reads as TGTGCCAGCAGTAAGCTCGCACCCCCCTACAAGCAGTACTTC. As protein: CASSKLAPPYKQYF.

The sample holds many counts of this clonotype. The V and J genes are TRBV21-1 and TRBJ2-1. TRBV21-1 is assigned pseudogene status. This CDR3 region has 15 residues. The CDR3 DNA follows: TGTGCCAGCAGCAAAACTGGGAAGGTCCACAATGAGCAGTTCTTC. Translating gives CASSKTGKVHNEQFF.

The rearrangement links TRBV3-1 to TRBJ1-1, with 7 bases fitting TRBD1. Germline values: CDR1 LGHDT, CDR2 YNNKEL (reference sequence). V gave up 5 bases and J gave up 8 bases; unmatched junction bases: 8. The length of the CDR3 is 13 residues. The CDR3 is CASSARPGQEAFF. CDR3 DNA sequence: TGTGCCAGCAGCGCCCGTCCGGGACAGGAAGCTTTCTTT.

This clonotype was detected many times. The gene calls are TRBV28 and TRBJ2-7; D gene ambiguous. The CDR3 sequence is 11 residues long. V was cut by 4 bases and J by 4 bases, with 5 bases left in between. Germline CDR1 reads MDHEN; CDR2 reads SYDVKM. CDR3 bases: TGTGCCAGCAGTTCCATGTACGAGCAGTACTTC. Protein sequence: CASSSMYEQYF.

This chain connects TRBV5-1 to TRBJ2-7, with TRBD1 as a possible D gene (5 bases). The CDR3 loop spans 14 amino acids. Germline-derived CDR1 and CDR2 are SGHRS and YFSETQ. The V gene lost 4 bases and the J gene lost 2 bases, with 13 bases spanning the gap. The CDR3: CASSLSGQTYEQYF. DNA of the CDR3: TGCGCCAGCAGCCTCTCCGGACAAACCTACGAGCAGTACTTC.

This clonotype was detected many times. The rearrangement links TRBV9 to TRBJ1-5, with 7 positions matching TRBD1. The ends lost 4 bases at V and 2 bases at J; junction bases unmatched: 6. Germline CDR1 and CDR2: SGDLS and YYNGEE. This CDR3 contains 15 residues. The CDR3 DNA is TGTGCCAGCAGCCGGTCAGGGGGGGGCAATCAGCCCCAGCATTTT. Translated: CASSRSGGGNQPQHF.

This clonotype occurred a few times. The rearrangement links TRBV20-1 to TRBJ2-5, with TRBD2 matching 7 bases. This CDR3 comprises 15 residues. Germline values: CDR1 DFQATT, CDR2 SNEGSKA (reference sequence). Trimming at V came to 5 bases and at J to 5 bases, leaving 14 bases not matched to a gene. In nucleotides, the CDR3 is TGCAGTGCTGTCAAAGCGGGGCCGCCTAGGGAGACCCAGTACTTC. Its translation: CSAVKAGPPRETQYF.

Many counts were recorded for this clonotype. The chain uses TRBV4-2 and TRBJ1-4, with D unclear. Trimming removed 3 bases from V and 0 bases from J, with 8 bases in between. This CDR3 is 15 amino acids long. The V gene's germline CDR1 is LGHNA and CDR2 YNFKEQ. The CDR3 loop is CASSQPLATNEKLFF. For the CDR3, the DNA is TGTGCCAGCAGCCAGCCACTCGCAACTAATGAAAAACTGTTTTTT.

V gene TRBV10-1 combines with J gene TRBJ2-2; D may be TRBD1 or TRBD2 (6 bases each). This CDR3 contains 15 residues. Germline V gene sequence: CDR1 WNHNN, CDR2 SYGVQD (reference sequence). V was cut by 2 bases and J by 3 bases, with 10 bases left in between. The CDR3 spells CASSERGVHTGELFF. Here the CDR3 DNA reads TGCGCCAGCAGTGAGAGGGGGGTCCACACCGGGGAGCTGTTTTTT.

Comment on this clonotype: A much larger clone sits a single nucleotide away, making a read error possible. CDR3 residues: CASSPGNRNTVAFF. The DNA for the CDR3 is TGTGCCAGCTCACCAGGCAACAGGAACACTGTAGCTTTCTTT. The chain employs TRBV18 and TRBJ1-1, with D possibly being TRBD1 (5 bases). CDR1 is KGHSH, CDR2 LQKENI, per germline. CDR3 length: 14 residues.

This clonotype was observed at least ten times. V and J are TRBV29-1 and TRBJ2-3, with 12 bases that match TRBD1. J lost 6 bases, V lost 6 bases, and 10 bases had no gene match. The CDR3 covers 15 residues. Germline values: CDR1 SQVTM, CDR2 ANQGSEA. CDR3 residues: CSVRAGTGGGDTQYF. In nucleotides, the CDR3 is TGCAGCGTGAGGGCCGGGACAGGGGGCGGCGATACGCAGTATTTT.

The sample holds many counts of this clonotype. This chain joins TRBV28 and TRBJ2-5, with 11 nucleotides matching TRBD1. Germline CDR1 MDHEN, CDR2 SYDVKM. Germline trimming cut 6 bases from V and 3 bases from J; bases unmatched to any gene: 6. The CDR3 consists of 15 residues. CDR3 nucleotide sequence: TGTGCCAGCAGCGAGGACAGGGGGCCAGAAGAGACCCAGTACTTC. It specifies CASSEDRGPEETQYF. Using reference TRBV28 and TRBJ2-5 for the parts outside the CDR3, the full variable domain is DVKVTQSSRYLVKRTGEKVFLECVQDMDHENMFWYRQDPGLGLRLIYFSYDVKMKEKGDIPEGYSVSREKKERFSLILESASTNQTSMYLCASSEDRGPEETQYFGPGTRLLVL.

The chain recombines TRBV20-1 with TRBJ1-2, with 7 bases that match TRBD1. CDR3 size: 13 residues. With V trimmed by 6 bases and J by 0 bases, 4 bases remained unmatched. Germline-derived CDR1 and CDR2 are DFQATT and SNEGSKA (reference sequence). The CDR3 spells CSATGTANYGYTF. Written as DNA, the CDR3 is TGCAGTGCAACCGGGACAGCTAACTATGGCTACACCTTC.

This clonotype ranks as medium-sized. V is TRBV5-1 and J is TRBJ2-1, with D perhaps assigned TRBD1 or TRBD2 (5 bases each). V shed 2 bases and J shed 5 bases, with 17 bases lying between them. Germline CDR1 SGHRS, CDR2 YFSETQ. This CDR3 spans 16 amino acids. CDR3 nucleotide sequence: TGCGCCAGCAGCTTATCTTGGGCAGGGAGTGACAATGAGCAGTTCTTC. It encodes CASSLSWAGSDNEQFF.

Many counts were recorded for this clonotype. The chain uses TRBV6-5 and TRBJ2-2; TRBD2 is a possible D gene (5 bases). Germline assignment: CDR1 MNHEY and CDR2 SVGAGI. V gave up 2 bases and J gave up 0 bases, with 10 bases separating them. CDR3 length: 16 residues. The DNA of the CDR3 is TGTGCCAGCAGTTACAGTCGGGGTTCGAACACCGGGGAGCTGTTTTTT. This encodes CASSYSRGSNTGELFF.

This chain connects TRBV12-3 or TRBV12-4 to TRBJ2-3; 11 positions match TRBD2. This CDR3 contains 16 residues. Trimming at V came to 6 bases and at J to 2 bases, leaving 7 bases not matched to a gene. CDR3 coding DNA: TGTGCCAGCAGATCCGGGACTAGCGGATTCACAGATACGCAGTATTTT. Residues: CASRSGTSGFTDTQYF.

This clonotype was counted only a few times. V is TRBV10-3 and J is TRBJ2-3; D may match TRBD1 or TRBD2 (5 bases each). This CDR3 region has 16 residues. Trimming removed 7 bases from V and 0 bases from J, with 17 bases in between. The germline CDR1 and CDR2 sequences are ENHRY and SYGVKD. In DNA form, the CDR3 reads TGTGCCATCACCTCGTCGGTAGAGGGGAGCACAGATACGCAGTATTTT. Translation gives CAITSSVEGSTDTQYF.